The 10 T cell receptor beta chains listed next were all sequenced from one sample in a study of T cell repertoires in cytomegalovirus infection. A single record per CDR3 protein comes from TCRdb applying MiXCR to the reads. This table has hundreds of thousands of distinct CDR3 sequences, about a third appearing once. These receptors' antigens are unknown. This material consisted of cultured CD8+ T cells from PBMCs, taken from culture after CMV antigen stimulation. These receptor sequences come from a human donor in good health (CMV status not recorded). Some clones in this sample may be carry-over from other donors' samples.

The chain recombines TRBV6-2 or TRBV6-3 with TRBJ2-1, with D possibly matching TRBD2 (5 bases). The CDR3 extends over 12 amino acids. Germline V gene lookup returns CDR1 MNHEY and CDR2 SVGEGT. The ends were cut back, 5 bases at V and 8 bases at J, with 10 bases in the middle. CDR3 residues: CASSEGTHEQFF. As DNA, the CDR3 is TGTGCCAGCAGTGAGGGAACTCATGAGCAGTTCTTC.

This clonotype was seen once. This chain joins TRBV29-1 and TRBJ1-2; D remains unclear. This CDR3 is 11 amino acids long. Germline assignment: CDR1 SQVTM and CDR2 ANQGSEA. V lost 1 base, J lost 8 bases, and 8 bases lay in between. The CDR3 is CSVEGRRGYTF. CDR3 DNA sequence: TGCAGCGTTGAAGGGCGCCGGGGCTACACCTTC.

There are a few counts of this clonotype. The chain is built from TRBV28 and TRBJ1-2; maybe TRBD1 (5 bases). V was shortened by 3 bases and J by 5 bases, with 13 bases between the two germline ends. Per germline, CDR1 MDHEN and CDR2 SYDVKM. There are 14 residues in the CDR3. CDR3 residues: CASSFREAGYGYTF. Written as DNA, the CDR3 is TGTGCCAGCAGTTTTCGGGAGGCAGGGTATGGCTACACCTTC.

This clonotype was seen more than once but under ten times. The rearrangement joins TRBV6-1 to TRBJ2-2; no clear D gene. The CDR3 extends over 17 amino acids. Germline assignment: CDR1 MNHNS and CDR2 SASEGT. The ends were cut back, 5 bases at V and 4 bases at J, with 20 bases in the middle. CDR3: CASSLAAGPWGTGELFF. The CDR3, as DNA: TGTGCCAGCAGTTTGGCCGCCGGGCCCTGGGGCACCGGGGAGCTGTTTTTT.

This clonotype turned up a few times. The rearrangement links TRBV4-3 to TRBJ2-2; tentatively, D is TRBD1 (6 bases). Trimming took off 4 bases at V and 4 bases at J, with 13 bases between the two ends. The CDR3 is 15 amino acids. Germline-derived CDR1 and CDR2 are LGHNA and YSLEER. CDR3 amino acids: CASSPDRIRTGELFF. In DNA, the CDR3 is TGCGCCAGCAGCCCCGACAGGATTCGCACCGGGGAGCTGTTTTTT.

Turning to this clonotype: This clone may be a read error of a much larger clone one base away. The CDR3 coding sequence is TGTGCCAGCAGCTTAGAGCCCGGGGGGGTAAACACCGGGGAGCTGTTTTTT. Amino acid sequence: CASSLEPGGVNTGELFF. The chain couples TRBV7-3 to TRBJ2-2; 8 bases fit TRBD2. Germline V lookup: CDR1 SGHTA, CDR2 FQGTGA. V shed 2 bases and J 2 bases; nucleotides not matched to a gene: 7. This CDR3 has 17 residues.

This chain uses TRBV12-3 or TRBV12-4 with TRBJ2-3; TRBD2 agrees at 9 bases. V trimming: 1 base; J trimming: 4 bases; junction bases outside the gene matches: 3. This CDR3 is 15 amino acids long. CDR3 protein: CASSLDGLASDTQYF. The DNA of the CDR3 is TGTGCCAGCAGTTTAGACGGACTAGCGTCAGATACGCAGTATTTT.

This chain joins TRBV20-1 and TRBJ2-2; 11 bases align to TRBD1. V was pared by 6 bases and J by 2 bases, with 5 bases of the junction left unmatched. The CDR3 totals 15 residues. Germline CDR1 and CDR2: DFQATT and SNEGSKA (reference sequence). CDR3 loop: CSAIGQGANTGELFF. CDR3 in DNA: TGCAGTGCCATAGGACAGGGGGCAAACACCGGGGAGCTGTTTTTT.

This clonotype was detected many times. This sequence joins TRBV7-8 and TRBJ1-5; TRBD1 aligns across 8 bases. The J segment lost 4 bases and the V segment lost 5 bases, leaving 10 bases of the junction unmatched. The CDR3 contains 16 residues. Germline loops: CDR1 SGHVS, CDR2 FQNEAQ. The CDR3 region is CASSVRQGKYNQPQHF. The DNA of the CDR3 is TGTGCCAGCAGCGTTAGACAGGGGAAGTATAATCAGCCCCAGCATTTT. Together with reference TRBV7-8 and TRBJ1-5, the CDR3 gives the full variable domain: GAGVSQSPRYKVAKRGQDVALRCDPISGHVSLFWYQQALGQGPEFLTYFQNEAQLDKSGLPSDRFFAERPEGSVSTLKIQRTQQEDSAVYLCASSVRQGKYNQPQHFGDGTRLSIL.

The rearrangement links TRBV20-1 to TRBJ2-7; no definite D call. V was shortened by 4 bases and J by 1 base, with 11 bases between the two germline ends. Germline lookup yields CDR1 DFQATT and CDR2 SNEGSKA (reference sequence). This CDR3 is built from 13 residues. This CDR3 is CSAMGIASYEQYF. The CDR3 DNA reads as TGCAGTGCTATGGGGATTGCGTCCTACGAGCAGTACTTC.